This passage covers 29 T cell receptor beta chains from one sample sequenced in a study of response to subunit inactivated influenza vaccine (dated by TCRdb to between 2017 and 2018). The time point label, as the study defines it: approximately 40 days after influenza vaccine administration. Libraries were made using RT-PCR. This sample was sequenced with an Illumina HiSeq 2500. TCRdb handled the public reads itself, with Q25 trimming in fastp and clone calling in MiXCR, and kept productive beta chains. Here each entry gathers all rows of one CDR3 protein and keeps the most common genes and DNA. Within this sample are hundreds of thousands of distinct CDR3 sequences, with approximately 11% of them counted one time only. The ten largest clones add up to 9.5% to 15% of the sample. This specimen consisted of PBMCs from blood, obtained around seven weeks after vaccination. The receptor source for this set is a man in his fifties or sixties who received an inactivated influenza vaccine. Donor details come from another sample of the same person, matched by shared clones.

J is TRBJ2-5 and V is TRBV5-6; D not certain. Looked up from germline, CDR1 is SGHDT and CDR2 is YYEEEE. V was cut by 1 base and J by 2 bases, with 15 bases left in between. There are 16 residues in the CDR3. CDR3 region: CASSLMGISRQETQYF. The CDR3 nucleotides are TGTGCCAGCAGCTTGATGGGAATATCCCGACAAGAGACCCAGTACTTC.

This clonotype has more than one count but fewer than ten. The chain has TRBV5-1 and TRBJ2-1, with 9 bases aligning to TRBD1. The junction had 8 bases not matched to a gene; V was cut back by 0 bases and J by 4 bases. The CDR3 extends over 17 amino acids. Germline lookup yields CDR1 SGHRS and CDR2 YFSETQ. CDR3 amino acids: CASSLVPGTGNYNEQFF. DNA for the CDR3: TGCGCCAGCAGCTTGGTTCCCGGGACAGGGAATTACAATGAGCAGTTCTTC. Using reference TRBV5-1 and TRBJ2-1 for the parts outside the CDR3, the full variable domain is KAGVTQTPRYLIKTRGQQVTLSCSPISGHRSVSWYQQTPGQGLQFLFEYFSETQRNKGNFPGRFSGRQFSNSRSEMNVSTLELGDSALYLCASSLVPGTGNYNEQFFGPGTRLTVL.

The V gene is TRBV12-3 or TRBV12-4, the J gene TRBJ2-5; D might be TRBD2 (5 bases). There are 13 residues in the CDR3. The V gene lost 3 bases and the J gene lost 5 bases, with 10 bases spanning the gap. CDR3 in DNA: TGTGCCAGCAGTTTCCGGGAACAGGAGACCCAGTACTTC. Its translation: CASSFREQETQYF.

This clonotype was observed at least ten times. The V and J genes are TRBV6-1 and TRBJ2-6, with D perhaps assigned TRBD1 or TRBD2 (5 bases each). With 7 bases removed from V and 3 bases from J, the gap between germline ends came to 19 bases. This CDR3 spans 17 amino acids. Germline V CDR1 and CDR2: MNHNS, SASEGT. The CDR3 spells CASKRGGVRVGANVLTF. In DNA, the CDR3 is TGTGCCAGCAAACGGGGCGGAGTCCGGGTTGGGGCCAACGTCCTGACTTTC.

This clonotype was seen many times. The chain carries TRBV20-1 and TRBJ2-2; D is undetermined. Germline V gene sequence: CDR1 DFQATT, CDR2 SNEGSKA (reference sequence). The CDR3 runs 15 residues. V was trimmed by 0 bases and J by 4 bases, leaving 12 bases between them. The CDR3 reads CSARDVADTTGELFF. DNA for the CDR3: TGCAGTGCTAGAGATGTTGCAGACACCACCGGGGAGCTGTTTTTT.

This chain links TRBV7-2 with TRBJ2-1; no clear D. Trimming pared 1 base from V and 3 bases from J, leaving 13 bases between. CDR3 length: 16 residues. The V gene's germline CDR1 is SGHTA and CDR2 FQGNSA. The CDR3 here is CASSLGDVIVYNEQFF. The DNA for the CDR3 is TGTGCCAGCAGCTTAGGAGATGTAATAGTCTACAATGAGCAGTTCTTC.

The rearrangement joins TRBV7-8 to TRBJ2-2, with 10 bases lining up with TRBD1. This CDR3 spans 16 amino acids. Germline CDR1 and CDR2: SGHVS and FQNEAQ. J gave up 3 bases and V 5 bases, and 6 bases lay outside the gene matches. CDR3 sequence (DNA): TGTGCCAGCAGCGCTTCCGGGACAGGGGACACCGGGGAGCTGTTTTTT. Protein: CASSASGTGDTGELFF.

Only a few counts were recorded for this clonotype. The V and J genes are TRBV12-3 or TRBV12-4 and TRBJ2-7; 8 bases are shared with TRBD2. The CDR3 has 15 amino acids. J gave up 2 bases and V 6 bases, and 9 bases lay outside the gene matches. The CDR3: CASSPGELAAYEQYF. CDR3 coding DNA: TGTGCCAGCAGCCCAGGGGAACTAGCGGCCTACGAGCAGTACTTC.

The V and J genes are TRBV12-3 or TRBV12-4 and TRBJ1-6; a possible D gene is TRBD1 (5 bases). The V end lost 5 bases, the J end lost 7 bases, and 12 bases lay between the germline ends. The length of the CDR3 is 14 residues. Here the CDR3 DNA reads TGTGCCAGCAGTCTTGGGGCTATCAATTCACCCCTCCACTTT. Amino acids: CASSLGAINSPLHF.

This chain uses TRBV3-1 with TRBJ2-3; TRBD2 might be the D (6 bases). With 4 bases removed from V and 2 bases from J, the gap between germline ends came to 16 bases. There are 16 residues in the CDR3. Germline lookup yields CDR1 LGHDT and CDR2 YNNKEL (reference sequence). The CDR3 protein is CASSPSGLSSTDTQYF. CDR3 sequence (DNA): TGTGCCAGCAGCCCATCGGGACTCTCATCCACAGATACGCAGTATTTT.

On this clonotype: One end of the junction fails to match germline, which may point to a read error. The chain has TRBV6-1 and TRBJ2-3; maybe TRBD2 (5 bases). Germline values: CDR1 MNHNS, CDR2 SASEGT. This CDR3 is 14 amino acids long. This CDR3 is CASSEAARGNTQYF. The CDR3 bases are TGTGCCAGCAGCGAAGCGGCACGGGGAAATACGCAGTATTTT.

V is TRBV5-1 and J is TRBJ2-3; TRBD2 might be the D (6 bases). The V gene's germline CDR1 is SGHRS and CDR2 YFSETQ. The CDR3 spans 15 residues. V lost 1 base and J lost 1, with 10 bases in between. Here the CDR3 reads CASSLFWGGTDTQYF. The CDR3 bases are TGCGCCAGCAGCTTGTTCTGGGGGGGCACAGATACGCAGTATTTT.

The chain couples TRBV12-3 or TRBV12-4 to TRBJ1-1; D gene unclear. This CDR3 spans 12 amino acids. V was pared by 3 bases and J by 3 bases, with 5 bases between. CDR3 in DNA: TGTGCCAGCAGTTTTGCGTACACTGAAGCTTTCTTT. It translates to CASSFAYTEAFF.

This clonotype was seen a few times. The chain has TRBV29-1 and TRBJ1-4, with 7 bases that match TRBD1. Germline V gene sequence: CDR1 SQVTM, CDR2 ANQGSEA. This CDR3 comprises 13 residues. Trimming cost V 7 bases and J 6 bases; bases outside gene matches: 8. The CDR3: CSAARGLDEKLFF. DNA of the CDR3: TGCAGCGCTGCCAGGGGGTTGGATGAAAAACTGTTTTTT.

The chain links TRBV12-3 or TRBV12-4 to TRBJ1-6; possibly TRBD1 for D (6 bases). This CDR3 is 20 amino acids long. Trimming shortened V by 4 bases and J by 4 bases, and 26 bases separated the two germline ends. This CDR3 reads CASSYGPGGVQGTYNSPLHF. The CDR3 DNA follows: TGTGCCAGCAGTTACGGTCCCGGGGGCGTACAGGGAACGTATAATTCACCCCTCCACTTT.

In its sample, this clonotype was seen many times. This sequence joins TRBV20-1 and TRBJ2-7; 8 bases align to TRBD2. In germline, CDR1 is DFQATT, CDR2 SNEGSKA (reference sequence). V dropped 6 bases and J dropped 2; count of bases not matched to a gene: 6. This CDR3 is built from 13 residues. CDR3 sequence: CSAKTGGPYEQYF. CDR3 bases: TGCAGTGCCAAGACGGGAGGGCCCTACGAGCAGTACTTC.

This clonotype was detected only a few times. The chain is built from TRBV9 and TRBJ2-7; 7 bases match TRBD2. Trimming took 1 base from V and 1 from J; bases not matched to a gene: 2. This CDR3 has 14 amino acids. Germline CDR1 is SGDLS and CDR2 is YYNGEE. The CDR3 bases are TGTGCCAGCAGCGTACTAGCGGAATCCTACGAGCAGTACTTC. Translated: CASSVLAESYEQYF.

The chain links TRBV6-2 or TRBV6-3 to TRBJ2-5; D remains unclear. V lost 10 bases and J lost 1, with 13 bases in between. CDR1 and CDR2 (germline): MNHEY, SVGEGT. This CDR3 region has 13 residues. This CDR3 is CATLRNGQETQYF. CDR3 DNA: TGTGCCACCCTGCGTAATGGCCAAGAGACCCAGTACTTC.

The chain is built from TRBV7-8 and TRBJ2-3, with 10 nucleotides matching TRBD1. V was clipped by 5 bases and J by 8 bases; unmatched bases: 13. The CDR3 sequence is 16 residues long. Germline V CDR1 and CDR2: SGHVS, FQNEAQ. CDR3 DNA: TGTGCCAGCAGCCCAAGGACAGGGGGGCCCGCCGGTACGCAGTATTTT. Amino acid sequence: CASSPRTGGPAGTQYF.

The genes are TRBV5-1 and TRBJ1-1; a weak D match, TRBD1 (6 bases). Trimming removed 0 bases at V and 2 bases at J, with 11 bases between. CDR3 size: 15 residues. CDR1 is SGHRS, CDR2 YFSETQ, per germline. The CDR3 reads CASSLVGGVNTEAFF. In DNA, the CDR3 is TGCGCCAGCAGCTTGGTGGGGGGCGTCAACACTGAAGCTTTCTTT.

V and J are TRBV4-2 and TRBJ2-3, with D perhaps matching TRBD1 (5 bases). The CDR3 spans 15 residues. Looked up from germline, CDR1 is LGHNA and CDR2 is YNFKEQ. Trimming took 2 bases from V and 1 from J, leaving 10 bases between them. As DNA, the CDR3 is TGTGCCAGCAGCCAAAATAAGGGGCGCACAGATACGCAGTATTTT. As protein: CASSQNKGRTDTQYF.

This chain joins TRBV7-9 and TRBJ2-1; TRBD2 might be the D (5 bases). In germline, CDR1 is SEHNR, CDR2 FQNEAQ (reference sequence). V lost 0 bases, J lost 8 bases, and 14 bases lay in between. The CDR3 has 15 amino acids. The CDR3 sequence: CASSLALGRWDEQFF. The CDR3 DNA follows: TGTGCCAGCAGCTTAGCGCTAGGGAGATGGGATGAGCAGTTCTTC.

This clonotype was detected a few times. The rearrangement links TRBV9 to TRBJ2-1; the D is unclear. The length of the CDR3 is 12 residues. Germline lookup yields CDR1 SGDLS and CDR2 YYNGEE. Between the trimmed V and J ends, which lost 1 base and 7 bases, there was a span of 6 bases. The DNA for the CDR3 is TGTGCCAGCAGCGTACAGTTGAATGAGCAGTTCTTC. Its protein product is CASSVQLNEQFF.

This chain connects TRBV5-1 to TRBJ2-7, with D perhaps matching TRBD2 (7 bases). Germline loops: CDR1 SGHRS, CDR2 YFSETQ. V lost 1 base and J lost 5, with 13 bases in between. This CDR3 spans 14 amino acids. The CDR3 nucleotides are TGCGCCAGCAGCTTGTGGGGGGGCGAGGACGAGCAGTACTTC. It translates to CASSLWGGEDEQYF.

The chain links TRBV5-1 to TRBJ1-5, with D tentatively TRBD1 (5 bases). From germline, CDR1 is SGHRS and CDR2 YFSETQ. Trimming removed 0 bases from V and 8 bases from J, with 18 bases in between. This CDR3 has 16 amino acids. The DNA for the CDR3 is TGCGCCAGCAGCTTGGGGCCTCTCGGGGCCGAGAAGCCCCAGCATTTT. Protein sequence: CASSLGPLGAEKPQHF.

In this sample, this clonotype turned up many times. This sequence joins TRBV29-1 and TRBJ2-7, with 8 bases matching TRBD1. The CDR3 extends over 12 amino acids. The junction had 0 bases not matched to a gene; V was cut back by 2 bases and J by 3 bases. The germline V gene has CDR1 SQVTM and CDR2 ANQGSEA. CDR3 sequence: CSVETGGYEQYF. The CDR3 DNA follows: TGCAGCGTTGAAACAGGGGGCTACGAGCAGTACTTC.

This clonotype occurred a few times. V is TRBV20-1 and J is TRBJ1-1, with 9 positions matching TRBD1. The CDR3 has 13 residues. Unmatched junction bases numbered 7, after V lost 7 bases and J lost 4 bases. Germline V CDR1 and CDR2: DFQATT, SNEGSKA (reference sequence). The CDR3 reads CSVQQGAFTEAFF. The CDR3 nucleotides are TGCAGTGTTCAACAGGGGGCGTTCACTGAAGCTTTCTTT.

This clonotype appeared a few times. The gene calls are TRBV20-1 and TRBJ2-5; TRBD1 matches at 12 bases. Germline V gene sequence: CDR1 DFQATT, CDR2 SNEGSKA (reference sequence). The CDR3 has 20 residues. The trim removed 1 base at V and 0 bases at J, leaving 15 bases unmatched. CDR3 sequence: CSARVHIRDRGLNYQETQYF. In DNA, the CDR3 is TGCAGTGCTAGAGTTCATATCCGGGACAGGGGGCTAAATTACCAAGAGACCCAGTACTTC.

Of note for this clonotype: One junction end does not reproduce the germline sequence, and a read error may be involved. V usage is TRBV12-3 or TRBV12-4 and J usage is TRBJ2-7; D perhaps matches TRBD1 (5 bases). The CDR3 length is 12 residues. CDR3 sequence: CTSSLPGRGQYF. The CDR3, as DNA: TGTACCAGCAGTTTACCGGGTAGGGGGCAGTACTTC.